The 10 T cell receptor beta chains given below trace back to one sample, sequenced in a study of blood T cell repertoires in COVID-19 (TCRdb year 2020). Library preparation used the immunoSEQ multiplex PCR assay. The clones in this table, taken by TCRdb from immuneACCESS, are in-frame only. Not every clone is retained; where verified, under half of the shortfall comes from an unresolved V gene, and the cause of the rest is unknown. Present in this sample are 200,000 or so clones, around 91% of which were seen just once. Roughly 3.7% of the sample rests with the top ten. The specimen was PBMCs or T cells enriched from blood (not recorded which). Receptor source: a woman aged 18-29 years in a cohort exposed to, infected with or recovered from COVID-19 (not recorded which).

V gene TRBV3-1 (or the pseudogene TRBV3-2) combines with J gene TRBJ2-1; 12 bases fit TRBD2. This CDR3 is built from 15 residues. From germline, CDR1 is LGHDT and CDR2 YNNKEL (reference sequence). V gave up 1 base and J gave up 5 bases; unmatched junction bases: 0. CDR3 bases: TGTGCCAGCAGCCAAGGGACTAGCGGGGACAATGAGCAGTTCTTC. Translated, it gives CASSQGTSGDNEQFF.

This chain connects TRBV21-1 to TRBJ1-1; TRBD1, as called in the table, went unchecked against the DNA. TRBV21-1 counts as a pseudogene. This CDR3 has 21 residues. CDR3 DNA: TGTGCCAGCAGCAAAGGACCTTCTCCCAGGACAGGGCGCGTGTCGGTGACTGAAGCTTTCTTT. Its translation is CASSKGPSPRTGRVSVTEAFF.

The rearrangement links TRBV27 to TRBJ1-1; tentatively, D is TRBD1 (6 bases). This CDR3 comprises 13 residues. The germline V gene encodes CDR1 MNHEY and CDR2 SMNVEV (reference sequence). The ends were cut back, 6 bases at V and 10 bases at J, with 18 bases in the middle. CDR3 amino acids: CASRPTDRLLAFF. In DNA, the CDR3 is TGTGCCAGCAGGCCGACTGACAGGTTGTTAGCTTTCTTT.

The chain couples TRBV4-1 to TRBJ1-2, with D possibly TRBD1 on 6 matching bases. Germline loops: CDR1 MGHRA, CDR2 YSYEKL. V gave up 3 bases and J gave up 4 bases, with 15 bases separating them. This CDR3 contains 15 residues. The CDR3 reads CASSHPPTGTYGYTF. As DNA, the CDR3 is TGCGCCAGCAGCCACCCCCCGACAGGAACCTATGGCTACACCTTC.

The gene calls are TRBV7-9 and TRBJ2-1; D is uncertain. This CDR3 has 16 residues. Trimming took off 3 bases at V and 1 base at J, with 13 bases between the two ends. Germline V gene data show CDR1 as SEHNR and CDR2 as FQNEAQ (reference sequence). The DNA for the CDR3 is TGTGCCAGCAGCTTGGGTCCTGCGGTGTCCTACAATGAGCAGTTCTTC. Translating it yields CASSLGPAVSYNEQFF.

This chain joins TRBV28 and TRBJ1-1; the match to TRBD1 covers 7 bases. The CDR3 runs 15 residues. Trimming took 4 bases from V and 4 from J; bases not matched to a gene: 9. Germline V CDR1 and CDR2: MDHEN, SYDVKM. The CDR3 DNA sequence: TGTGCCAGCAGTTCTGGGGTGGCAGGGGGCACTGAAGCTTTCTTT. This sequence encodes CASSSGVAGGTEAFF.

V gene TRBV27 combines with J gene TRBJ2-5; a possible D gene is TRBD2 (7 bases). V lost 4 bases and J 5 bases, leaving 14 bases between the germline ends. Germline loops: CDR1 MNHEY, CDR2 SMNVEV (reference sequence). The CDR3 contains 14 residues. CDR3 bases: TGTGCCAGCAGTTCCGCGGGGGCCGGGGAGACCCAGTACTTC. Amino acids: CASSSAGAGETQYF.

The chain has TRBV5-1 and TRBJ1-3, with D possibly matching TRBD1 (6 bases). CDR1 and CDR2 (germline): SGHRS, YFSETQ. The ends were cut back, 4 bases at V and 3 bases at J, with 8 bases in the middle. The CDR3 is 13 amino acids. The CDR3 DNA reads as TGCGCCAGCAGCACGGACAGTGGAAACACCATATATTTT. Translating gives CASSTDSGNTIYF.

The J gene is TRBJ1-2, the V gene TRBV6-5; 8 bases agree with TRBD1. There are 15 residues in the CDR3. Germline-derived CDR1 and CDR2 are MNHEY and SVGAGI. V lost 7 bases and J lost 4; bases outside the gene matches: 11. In DNA form, the CDR3 reads TGTGCCAGCACCCCCAGGACAGGGACCATCTATGGCTACACCTTC. This codes for CASTPRTGTIYGYTF.

This clone was recorded only once. This chain joins TRBV9 and TRBJ1-2; a weak D match, TRBD1 (6 bases). Trimming left V 4 bases short and J 5 bases short, with 15 bases between. Per germline, CDR1 SGDLS and CDR2 YYNGEE. The CDR3 has 14 amino acids. The CDR3 spells CASSRALTGYGYTF. Here the CDR3 DNA reads TGTGCCAGCAGCCGAGCGTTAACAGGGTATGGCTACACCTTC.